This is a list of T cell receptor beta chains from one sample in a study of cytomegalovirus exposure and HLA in healthy donors. Here immunoSEQ multiplex PCR was the method, and the copy in TCRdb shows in-frame clones only, minus some. The data show roughly 120,000 clones, around 60% seen once. Sequencing was performed on PBMCs. The source of these receptors is a woman aged 40 to 55 in good health and CMV-seropositive. CDR3s include the opening cysteine and the closing phenylalanine or tryptophan. The D gene is left open where the match is weak. Rows may omit the clone size; those that give it use once, few, many or a size class.

j_call clone_size v_call d_call cdr3_aa cdr3_nt
TRBJ1-2 few TRBV11-3 NA CASSSPGRVDYGYTF TGTGCCAGCAGCTCCCCCGGCAGGGTGGACTATGGCTACACCTTC
TRBJ1-5 NA TRBV19 NA CASREISNQPQHF TGTGCCAGTAGGGAGATAAGCAATCAGCCCCAGCATTTT
TRBJ2-3 NA TRBV29-1 NA CSVEVTREDTQYF TGCAGCGTTGAAGTGACTAGAGAAGATACGCAGTATTTT
TRBJ2-1 few TRBV7-9 TRBD1 CASSIGDSKYNEQFF TGTGCCAGCAGCATAGGGGACAGTAAATACAATGAGCAGTTCTTC
TRBJ2-2 NA TRBV9 NA CASSVDRANTGELFF TGTGCCAGCAGCGTAGACAGGGCGAACACCGGGGAGCTGTTTTTT
TRBJ2-2 once TRBV5-1 NA CASSSAAAASGELFF TGCGCCAGCAGCTCGGCCGCGGCGGCCTCCGGCGAGCTGTTTTTT
TRBJ2-7 NA TRBV7-2 NA CASSLSYRVEQYF TGTGCCAGCAGCTTATCATACAGGGTCGAGCAGTACTTC
TRBJ2-7 NA TRBV15 NA CATSRDNYEQYF TGTGCCACCAGCAGAGATAACTACGAGCAGTACTTC
TRBJ1-2 NA TRBV29-1 NA CSADWGDYGYTF TGCAGCGCAGACTGGGGGGACTATGGCTACACCTTC
TRBJ2-7 few TRBV4-1 NA CASSHKNPGGGEQYF TGCGCCAGCAGCCATAAAAATCCGGGCGGAGGCGAGCAGTACTTC
TRBJ1-1 few TRBV14 TRBD1 CASSQEVHRGPPEAFF TGTGCCAGCAGCCAAGAAGTGCACAGGGGCCCCCCTGAAGCTTTCTTT
TRBJ2-7 NA TRBV15 NA CATSRVGREQYF TGTGCCACCAGCAGAGTGGGGCGCGAGCAGTACTTC
TRBJ1-1 NA TRBV7-8 NA CASSLRATENTEAFF TGTGCCAGCAGCTTAAGGGCGACAGAGAACACTGAAGCTTTCTTT
TRBJ2-6 few TRBV7-9 NA CASSQDSSGANVLTF TGTGCCAGCAGCCAAGACAGCTCTGGGGCCAACGTCCTGACTTTC
TRBJ2-5 NA TRBV5-1 NA CASSLVWGPRDGIRYF TGCGCCAGCAGCTTGGTATGGGGGCCAAGGGACGGGATTAGGTACTTC
TRBJ2-7 NA TRBV15 TRBD1 CATSRFTTGAHEQYF TGTGCCACCAGCAGATTCACGACAGGGGCCCACGAGCAGTACTTC
TRBJ2-3 few TRBV18 TRBD2 CASSPTLVAGGADTQYF TGTGCCAGCTCACCTACCCTAGTTGCGGGAGGAGCAGATACGCAGTATTTT
TRBJ1-2 NA TRBV27 TRBD1 CASRPDRDYGYTF TGTGCCAGCAGACCTGACAGGGACTATGGCTACACCTTC
TRBJ2-2 NA TRBV5-4 TRBD2 CASSSKLAGSTGELFF TGTGCCAGCAGCTCCAAACTAGCGGGAAGCACCGGGGAGCTGTTTTTT
TRBJ1-2 NA TRBV27 TRBD1 CASSSLLPGTGMGGYTF TGTGCCAGCAGTTCTTTACTCCCCGGGACAGGGATGGGTGGCTACACCTTC
TRBJ1-1 NA TRBV18 TRBD1 CASSPIQGARDTEAFF TGTGCCAGCTCACCCATACAGGGGGCGAGGGACACTGAAGCTTTCTTT
TRBJ1-1 few TRBV19 NA CASSMGGLGGQEAFF TGTGCCAGTAGTATGGGTGGTTTAGGGGGACAAGAGGCTTTCTTT